This T cell receptor beta chain was found in a study of T-cell reconstitution after alpha-beta-depleted transplantation in children. It was with unique molecular identifiers that the TCRbeta library was prepared. TCRdb recomputed calls from the PCR reads with MiXCR, one row per CDR3 protein. The sample lists approximately 650,000 distinct CDR3 sequences, around 12% seen once, with roughly 0.84% in the top ten. This clonotype occurred a few times. Its matching antigen is unknown. Study results and limitations: One year post-transplant, T-cell counts and diversity were largely derived from T cells produced anew. Recipient T cells and thymic progenitors that survived were the source of the high TCRbeta diversity seen at day 60 in some patients. Several hundred expanded graft clones reportedly supplied alpha-beta T cells about two months after transplant.

This material consisted of PBMCs, taken before TCRalphabeta/CD19-depleted stem cell transplant. The receptor was derived from a girl aged 2 to 9 with congenital amegakaryocytic thrombocytopenia, due to receive a stem cell transplant.

Here the CDR3 reads CASSPTGVPTDTQYF. The CDR3 DNA sequence: TGCGCCAGCAGCCCGACGGGGGTTCCCACAGATACGCAGTATTTT. V and J are TRBV5-1 and TRBJ2-3; maybe TRBD2 (6 bases). Germline V gene sequence: CDR1 SGHRS, CDR2 YFSETQ. The CDR3 runs to 15 residues. Trimming cost V 4 bases and J 2 bases, with 14 bases left between them.